The clone carrying this TCR beta chain appeared a single time. Its antigen is as yet unknown. TCRdb keeps only in-frame clones here, not all; method: immunoSEQ multiplex PCR. Counted here are around 31,000 clones, 90% occurring once; the ten biggest clones make up roughly 20%. As for time point: week 11, during vaccination. It was 300 ug of mutant IDH1 20-mer peptide that made up each vaccine dose, given with topical imiquimod. Per the germline V gene, CDR1 is LGHNA and CDR2 is YNFKEQ. The CDR3 contains 15 residues. The V segment lost 2 bases and the J segment 6 bases; nucleotides outside the gene matches: 6. The data derive from a study of a mutant IDH1 vaccine in newly diagnosed glioma. For the study at large: Patients, over weeks 1, 3, 5, 7, 11, 15, 19 and 23, received a total of eight vaccinations. Sex distribution of treated patients was about 62% male and about 38% female; mean age was about 40 years.

Study-wide results and limits: Immune responses induced by vaccination arose in approximately 93% of the patients.

The V and J genes are TRBV4-2 and TRBJ1-1; 10 nucleotides line up with TRBD1. The clonotype originates from a man younger than 35 with glioma. Material: PBMCs, obtained from a glioma patient whose treatment included an IDH1 peptide vaccine. CDR3 residues: CASSQRQGAEAEAFF. CDR3 sequence (DNA): TGTGCCAGCAGCCAAAGACAGGGGGCTGAAGCTGAAGCTTTCTTT.